This TCR beta chain was found in a study of identical twins (dated by TCRdb to 2016 to 2018). Background on the whole study: TCR alpha and beta repertoires from monozygotic twins, unrelated adults of various ages and cord blood were deep-sequenced to test whether fetal clonotypes persist. To rule out contamination, replicate twin experiments were performed at different times with different library preparation protocols.

The table lists this clonotype with many counts. What antigen it recognizes has not been identified. Per-base qualities were not stored, and no clone one base away is much larger. Sequences SNHLY (CDR1) and FYNNEI (CDR2) are obtained from the germline V gene. Cut back by 6 bases and 2 bases, the V and J ends lie 15 bases apart. Including the terminal cysteine and phenylalanine, the CDR3 comprises 15 residues. Here the CDR3 DNA is all that survives: 45 bases in frame from base 1. The research as a whole found: Abundant cord blood beta clonotypes carried fewer insertions; young adult naive repertoires showed a weaker similar trend, while memory repertoires showed none. Out-of-frame TCR alpha sequences shared between twins showed an excess of low generation-probability sequences compared with coincidental sharing between unrelated individuals. In monozygotic twins, recombination models systematically underestimated out-of-frame TCR alpha sharing, but the models matched the sharing seen between unrelated individuals. Invariant T cells such as MAIT and iNKT could partly confound zero-insertion analyses, though diverse VJ usage argued against this for most clonotypes. A weaker excess of twin sharing was found in beta out-of-frame sequences because the signal-to-noise ratio was lowered by fewer shared sequences. Because the same donors could not be followed over many years, conclusions were based on cross-sectional statistical analysis.

Only healthy Caucasian donors were included. Three pairs of female monozygotic twins, all aged roughly 18 to 29 years, made up the twin cohort. Positive isolation kits from Invitrogen were used to isolate the CD4+ and CD8+ T cell populations. The method was 5' RACE. The sample was run on an Illumina HiSeq 2000. A universal primer binding site was added through template switching, and the final cDNA carried a unique molecular identifier so that TCR cDNA molecules could be counted accurately. Specific primers in the conserved constant-segment region were used to synthesize first-strand cDNA for TCR alpha and beta chains. To control for contamination, every cDNA library was double barcoded, receiving both a SMART-Mk sample barcode and Illumina barcodes. TruSeq adapter sequences along with Illumina sample barcodes were introduced in two successive PCR steps. The Illumina HiSeq platform was used with custom primers to sequence TCR alpha and beta cDNA libraries. As for the original processing: MiGEC was used to process raw reads and extract unique molecular identifiers, and MiXCR was used to find CDR3 positions. For each individual, recombination models were inferred using an EM algorithm with the repgenHMM and IGoR tools. Shared clonotypes were analyzed with the tcR package in R, and sharing was normalized by the product of cloneset sizes. To study raw recombination without the effects of thymic and clonal selection, out-of-frame nonproductive sequences were analyzed. The public reads were reprocessed in TCRdb via fastp at Q25 and MiXCR, keeping in-frame beta chains. Rows with one shared CDR3 protein collapse into an entry with the most common genes and DNA. These V and J calls are TCRdb output, not the study's own analysis. The sample table holds some 320,000 distinct CDR3 sequences, of which 9% to 15% were seen once. Approximately 7.5% of the sample comes from the top ten.

These data were likewise used in another study, on yellow fever vaccine responses in identical twins. In that second paper, the authors write: According to the authors, the vaccine-induced T cell response in identical twins seemed to be partly convergent and partly specific to each individual. In identical twins, the study followed T cell clones that responded to the vaccine with precision.

The chain is made from TRBV2 and TRBJ2-3; the D gene assignment is ambiguous. This receptor was identified in a woman aged 18 to 35 in good health. Sequenced input: CD8+ T cells sorted from blood. The DNA sequence is as follows: TGTGCCAGCAGCCCATACCTCAGAACCACAGATACGCAGTATTTT. Translated, it reads CASSPYLRTTDTQYF.